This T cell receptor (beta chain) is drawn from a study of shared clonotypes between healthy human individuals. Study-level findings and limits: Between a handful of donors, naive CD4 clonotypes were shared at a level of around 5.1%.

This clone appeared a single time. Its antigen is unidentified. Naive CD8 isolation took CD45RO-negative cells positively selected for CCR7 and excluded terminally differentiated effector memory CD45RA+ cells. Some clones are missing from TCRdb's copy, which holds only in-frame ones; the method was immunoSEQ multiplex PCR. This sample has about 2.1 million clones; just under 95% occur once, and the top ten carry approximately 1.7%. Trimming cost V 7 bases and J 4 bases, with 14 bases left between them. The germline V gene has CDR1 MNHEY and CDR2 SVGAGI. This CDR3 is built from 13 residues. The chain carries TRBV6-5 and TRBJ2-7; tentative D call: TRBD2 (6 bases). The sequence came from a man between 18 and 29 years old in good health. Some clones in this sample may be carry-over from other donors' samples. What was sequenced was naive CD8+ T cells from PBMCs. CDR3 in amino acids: CASISRDRYEQYF. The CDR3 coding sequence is TGTGCCAGCATCTCGCGGGATAGGTACGAGCAGTACTTC.